This TCR beta chain derives from a study of cytomegalovirus exposure and HLA in healthy donors. Study outcomes and limitations: Sequences of the TCR beta chain were said to predict the HLA-A and HLA-B alleles of most subjects accurately. Several of the most significant clusters appeared, in a later analysis, to be linked to common viral pathogens.

The V segment lost 0 bases and the J segment 0 bases; nucleotides outside the gene matches: 4. The CDR3 runs 17 residues. In germline, CDR1 is SGHVS, CDR2 FNYEAQ. A word on this clone: Its target is unknown.

The PCR was carried out with 60 Vbeta primers and 13 Jbeta primers. Clones were read by immunoSEQ multiplex PCR, and TCRdb kept only the in-frame ones, dropping some. The table has about 150,000 clones, approximately 87% seen once. This TCR came from a man aged 40-50 years in good health and CMV-seronegative. The chain recombines TRBV7-6 with TRBJ2-3; TRBD2 agrees at 9 bases. Sequenced: PBMCs. DNA of the CDR3: TGTGCCAGCAGCTTAGCGGCTAGCGGGGCGAGCACAGATACGCAGTATTTT. This sequence encodes CASSLAASGASTDTQYF.